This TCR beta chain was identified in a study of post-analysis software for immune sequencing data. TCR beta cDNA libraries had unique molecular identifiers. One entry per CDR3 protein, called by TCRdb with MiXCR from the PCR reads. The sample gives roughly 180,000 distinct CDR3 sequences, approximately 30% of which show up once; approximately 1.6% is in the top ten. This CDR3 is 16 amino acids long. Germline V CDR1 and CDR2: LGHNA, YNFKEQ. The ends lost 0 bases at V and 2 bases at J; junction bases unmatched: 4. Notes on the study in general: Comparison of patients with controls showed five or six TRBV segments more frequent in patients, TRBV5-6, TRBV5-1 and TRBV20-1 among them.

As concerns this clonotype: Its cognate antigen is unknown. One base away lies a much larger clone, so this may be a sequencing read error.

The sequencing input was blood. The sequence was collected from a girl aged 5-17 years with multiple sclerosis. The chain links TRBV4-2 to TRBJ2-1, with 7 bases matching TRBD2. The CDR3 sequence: CASSQEWSGTYNEQFF. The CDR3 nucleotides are TGTGCCAGCAGCCAAGAGTGGAGCGGGACCTACAATGAGCAGTTCTTC.